The rows below give T cell receptor beta chains drawn from one sample of a study of T cells expressing NK-cell markers. From the 5' RACE reads, TCRdb lists one entry per CDR3 protein and no DNA. With hundreds of thousands of distinct CDR3 sequences in the sample, the ten largest clones hold about 7.3%. Material for sequencing was blood T cells: a sorted CD56 or NKG2C T cell subset, CD4+ or CD8+ T cells, or bulk PBMC T cells (not recorded which). The receptors were sampled from a woman between 18 and 70 years old in good health. Both conserved end residues are part of each CDR3.

j_call v_call cdr3_aa
TRBJ2-1 TRBV24-1 CATSETTEINEQFF
TRBJ1-4 TRBV30 CAWSVGIPAQELFF
TRBJ1-5 TRBV6-1 CASSASGSGSQPQHF
TRBJ1-3 TRBV18 CASSPGATSGNTIYF
TRBJ2-5 TRBV11-2 CASSPSGTQYF
TRBJ2-3 TRBV20-1 CSARDGRRGPRTDTQYF
TRBJ2-7 TRBV12-3/TRBV12-4 CASSPDRPWEQYF
TRBJ2-5 TRBV7-7 CASSVNAGAPTQYF
TRBJ2-2 TRBV28 CASTEGGSSTGELFF
TRBJ2-3 TRBV7-8 CASSSLGLAGDTQYF
TRBJ1-5 TRBV7-2 CASSTRPGQGQPQHF
TRBJ2-1 TRBV20-1 CSAAGRAGGLTHNEQFF
TRBJ2-1 TRBV12-3/TRBV12-4 CASSHPLAETIGSYNEQFF
TRBJ1-4 TRBV6-5 CASSYSKPQTNEKLFF
TRBJ1-2 TRBV28 CASSLSPGTAYGYTF
TRBJ2-5 TRBV29-1 CSVTGTRGQETQYF
TRBJ2-1 TRBV27 CASSLAGTHNEQFF
TRBJ1-3 TRBV4-3 CASSQVGRDPGNTIYF
TRBJ2-1 TRBV6-1 CASSAPGLADNEQFF
TRBJ2-2 TRBV4-3 CASSRGDSTGELFF
TRBJ2-1 TRBV6-1 CASSPFSGRHYNEQFF
TRBJ2-1 TRBV18 CASSGQGYNEQFF
TRBJ2-3 TRBV25-1 CASSTTSATDTQYF
TRBJ2-1 TRBV10-3 CAMGGEYNEQFF
TRBJ1-2 TRBV28 CASSFGSLDGYTF
TRBJ2-5 TRBV12-3/TRBV12-4 CASKGGGVQETQYF
TRBJ2-1 TRBV3-1 CASSQRTDEQFF
TRBJ1-1 TRBV19 CASSRGPGAAEAFF
TRBJ2-1 TRBV6-5 CASSYGRTGLNEQFF
TRBJ2-1 TRBV2 CARSAGGGNEQFF
TRBJ2-3 TRBV11-2 CASSTRQGSAAGGNTQYF
TRBJ2-2 TRBV5-1 CASSRYREKTGELFF
TRBJ2-7 TRBV5-1 CASSGGTGPPPLYEQYF